This T cell receptor beta chain appears in the sequencing data of a study of vaccination and CD4 T cells after COVID-19. Trimming pared 0 bases from V and 2 bases from J, leaving 10 bases between. CDR3 length: 15 residues. Germline V gives CDR1 LNHNV, CDR2 YYDKDF (reference sequence). The Oncomine TCR Beta short-read assay was what sequenced the DNA obtained from cultured CD4+ T cells. MiXCR, run by TCRdb on the PCR reads, gives a single entry per CDR3 protein. The sample yields about 15,000 distinct CDR3 sequences, less than 40% seen once. There are a few counts of this clonotype. The antigen remains undetermined. Treatment denoted: roughly ten-day PBMC culture with coronavirus spike peptide pools or control peptides (ViraFEST assay). Dates of PCR positivity, March to December 2020, preceded the US Alpha, Beta and Delta variants. Culture conditions combined two million PBMCs per well with 10 IU/ml IL-2 and around 10 ug/ml peptide pools.

The chain combines TRBV15 with TRBJ2-5, with D perhaps assigned TRBD1 or TRBD2 (5 bases each). The TCR was taken from a human donor with COVID-19. The source material was cultured CD4+ T cells from blood. The CDR3 region has the DNA TGTGCCACCAGCAGAGATACCAGGGAGCAAGAGACCCAGTACTTC. Its translation is CATSRDTREQETQYF.